These 18 T cell receptor beta chains came from one sample sequenced in a study of beta chain features in type 1 diabetes. Reverse transcribing all isolated RNA meant expressed TCRB transcripts were sequenced. Sequencing was performed with immunoSEQ multiplex PCR; in TCRdb, only in-frame clones are kept and a portion is missing. This sample has hundreds of thousands of clones; approximately 10% occur once, and the top ten carry less than 0.06%. Sequencing was carried out using naive CD4+ T cells from blood. These receptors originate from a woman aged 18-30 years in good health.

This clone was seen more than once but under ten times. Within the sample, other DNA sequences also encode this same CDR3. This chain links TRBV14 with TRBJ2-7; D is unresolved. V was shortened by 4 bases and J by 4 bases, with 11 bases between the two germline ends. Germline V gene sequence: CDR1 SGHDN, CDR2 FVKESK. The CDR3 covers 13 residues. The CDR3 nucleotides are TGTGCCAGCAGCCGGCTGTCCCAATACGAGCAGTACTTC. This sequence encodes CASSRLSQYEQYF.

The table lists this clone with a few counts. V and J are TRBV25-1 and TRBJ2-3, with TRBD2 as a possible D gene (5 bases). The CDR3 has 14 residues. Germline CDR1 reads MGHDK; CDR2 reads SYGVNS. Trimming left V 4 bases short and J 2 bases short, with 10 bases between. CDR3 sequence: CASSGRGYTDTQYF. The CDR3 DNA is TGTGCCAGCAGTGGTCGGGGTTACACAGATACGCAGTATTTT. Drawing the rest from reference TRBV25-1 and TRBJ2-3, the complete variable domain is EADIYQTPRYLVIGTGKKITLECSQTMGHDKMYWYQQDPGMELHLIHYSYGVNSTEKGDLSSESTVSRIRTEHFPLTLESARPSHTSQYLCASSGRGYTDTQYFGPGTRLTVL.

This clone was seen a handful of times. This rearrangement joins TRBV27 to TRBJ1-6; 7 nucleotides align to TRBD1. CDR3 length: 13 amino acids. The V gene end was trimmed by 5 bases and the J gene end by 10 bases; junction bases not matched to a gene: 5. Germline CDR1 MNHEY, CDR2 SMNVEV (reference sequence). The CDR3 protein is CASSGQVWSPLHF. The CDR3 DNA reads as TGTGCCAGCAGTGGACAGGTTTGGTCACCCCTCCACTTT.

In its sample, this clone was seen a few times. V is TRBV29-1 and J is TRBJ1-1; 8 nucleotides agree with TRBD1. The CDR3 spans 13 residues. Unmatched junction bases numbered 7, after V lost 5 bases and J lost 5 bases. Per the germline V gene, CDR1 is SQVTM and CDR2 is ANQGSEA. CDR3 region: CSVLPRGRTEAFF. The CDR3 coding sequence is TGCAGCGTTCTTCCCAGGGGGCGAACTGAAGCTTTCTTT.

This chain uses TRBV29-1 with TRBJ1-1; possible D gene TRBD1, 5 bases. Germline V CDR1 and CDR2: SQVTM, ANQGSEA. The germline V and J ends were trimmed by 4 bases and 1 base, with 13 bases remaining between them. The CDR3 is 14 residues long. The CDR3 protein is CSVAEARANTEAFF. CDR3 coding DNA: TGCAGCGTTGCCGAGGCCAGGGCGAACACTGAAGCTTTCTTT.

This clone has ten or more counts. The same CDR3 also results from other DNA sequences found in this sample. V gene TRBV7-9 combines with J gene TRBJ2-3, with 7 bases aligning to TRBD2. After removal of 1 base from V and 5 bases from J, the junction contained 3 bases not matched to a gene. The germline gives CDR1 SEHNR, CDR2 FQNEAQ (reference sequence). This CDR3 is 14 amino acids long. The CDR3 loop is CASSLGLAGDTQYF. CDR3 in DNA: TGTGCCAGCAGCTTAGGACTAGCCGGAGATACGCAGTATTTT.

This chain links TRBV7-2 with TRBJ2-7; perhaps TRBD1 as D (6 bases). This CDR3 has 11 amino acids. Germline V gene lookup returns CDR1 SGHTA and CDR2 FQGNSA. The V end was cut by 4 bases, the J end by 7 bases, with 8 bases between. The CDR3 nucleotides read TGTGCCAGCAGCTCAGACAGGGAGCAGTACTTC. Protein product: CASSSDREQYF.

This clone has just a few counts. The V and J genes are TRBV18 and TRBJ2-7; 10 bases are a match to TRBD1. Germline CDR1 KGHSH, CDR2 LQKENI. V trimming: 0 bases; J trimming: 5 bases; junction bases outside the gene matches: 4. CDR3 size: 15 residues. The CDR3: CASSPPDRGQNEQYF. CDR3 DNA sequence: TGTGCCAGCTCACCACCAGACAGGGGGCAGAACGAGCAGTACTTC.

The CDR3 DNA reads as TGTGCCAGCAGCCAAGATACGTCCGCAGGGAAAACCTATGGCTACACCTTC. Translating gives CASSQDTSAGKTYGYTF. The chain recombines TRBV4-2 with TRBJ1-2; D might be TRBD1 (5 bases). Germline CDR1 and CDR2: LGHNA and YNFKEQ. V lost 0 bases and J lost 4, with 18 bases in between. This CDR3 comprises 17 residues.

This clone was counted only a few times. The DNA of the CDR3 is TGTGCCAGCACCTGGGGGGCAGGAACTGAAGCTTTCTTT. The encoded protein is CASTWGAGTEAFF. J is TRBJ1-1 and V is TRBV7-3; D perhaps matches TRBD1 (6 bases). Germline V gives CDR1 SGHTA, CDR2 FQGTGA. The CDR3 is made up of 13 amino acids. The V end lost 7 bases, the J end lost 5 bases, and 14 bases lay between the germline ends.

The chain links TRBV5-4 to TRBJ2-3; D gene uncertain. The V gene lost 4 bases and the J gene lost 2 bases, with 8 bases spanning the gap. CDR3 size: 13 residues. CDR1 and CDR2 from the germline V gene are SGHNT and YYREEE (reference sequence). The CDR3 reads CASSQPDTDTQYF. The CDR3 coding sequence is TGTGCCAGCAGCCAACCAGACACAGATACGCAGTATTTT.

The table lists this clone with a few counts. The rearrangement joins TRBV30 to TRBJ1-4; 9 positions agree with TRBD1. The CDR3 covers 14 residues. Germline CDR1 is GTSNPN and CDR2 is SVGIG (reference sequence). The junction had 10 bases not matched to a gene; V was cut back by 2 bases and J by 12 bases. The DNA of the CDR3 is TGTGCCTGGAGTCCCCCGGGACAGGGCTTGGAACTGTTTTTT. This gives the protein CAWSPPGQGLELFF. Drawing the rest from reference TRBV30 and TRBJ1-4, the complete variable domain is SQTIHQWPATLVQPVGSPLSLECTVEGTSNPNLYWYRQAAGRGLQLLFYSVGIGQISSEVPQNLSASRPQDRQFILSSKKLLLSDSGFYLCAWSPPGQGLELFFGSGTQLSVL.

This clone was recorded a few times. This sequence joins TRBV19 and TRBJ2-1; D is possibly TRBD1 or TRBD2 (6 bases each). Germline V gene lookup returns CDR1 LNHDA and CDR2 SQIVND (reference sequence). V lost 6 bases, J lost 4 bases, and 16 bases lay in between. The CDR3 length is 15 residues. The CDR3 reads CASRRGESLYNEQFF. CDR3 sequence (DNA): TGTGCCAGTAGAAGGGGGGAATCCCTTTACAATGAGCAGTTCTTC.

This clone was seen once. The chain uses TRBV27 and TRBJ2-5; D is uncertain. This CDR3 comprises 16 residues. Trimming removed 2 bases from V and 5 bases from J, with 18 bases in between. Germline V gene lookup returns CDR1 MNHEY and CDR2 SMNVEV (reference sequence). This CDR3 reads CASSLRHPYFSETQYF. The DNA of the CDR3 is TGTGCCAGCAGTTTACGGCACCCCTATTTTTCCGAGACCCAGTACTTC.

This chain joins TRBV20-1 and TRBJ1-2; tentatively, D is TRBD1 (5 bases). Germline V gene data show CDR1 as DFQATT and CDR2 as SNEGSKA (reference sequence). The CDR3 totals 11 residues. With 1 base removed from V and 8 bases from J, the gap between germline ends came to 8 bases. The CDR3 sequence is CSARGGHGYTF. CDR3 DNA: TGCAGTGCTAGAGGAGGACACGGCTACACCTTC.

The rearrangement joins TRBV7-8 to TRBJ2-5; D remains unclear. Trimming stripped 7 bases from V and 7 bases from J, with 22 bases between. CDR1 is SGHVS, CDR2 FQNEAQ, per germline. The CDR3 totals 15 residues. The CDR3 bases are TGTGCCAGCATATTAACCGAGGACCCTACAAGGACCCAGTACTTC. This translates into CASILTEDPTRTQYF.

This clone appeared a few times. This chain joins TRBV4-3 and TRBJ2-3, with 12 bases that match TRBD2. The CDR3 is made up of 17 amino acids. Looked up from germline, CDR1 is LGHNA and CDR2 is YSLEER. Trimming at V came to 0 bases and at J to 3 bases, leaving 4 bases not matched to a gene. The CDR3 coding sequence is TGCGCCAGCAGCCAAGAGACTAGCGGGAGTTTTACAGATACGCAGTATTTT. Its translation is CASSQETSGSFTDTQYF.

This chain joins TRBV29-1 and TRBJ1-1, with a weak D call TRBD1 (6 bases). This CDR3 is 12 amino acids long. Germline CDR1 is SQVTM and CDR2 is ANQGSEA. V lost 5 bases to trimming and J lost 5 bases, with 12 bases between them. The CDR3: CSVTRGWTEAFF. The CDR3 DNA sequence: TGCAGCGTTACCAGGGGATGGACTGAAGCTTTCTTT.